This T cell receptor beta chain was observed in a study of T-cell reconstitution after alpha-beta-depleted transplantation in children. TCRbeta library construction was performed incorporating unique molecular identifiers. TCRdb reanalysed the PCR reads using MiXCR and keeps one entry per CDR3 protein. The sample records roughly 340,000 distinct CDR3 sequences, around 16% being singletons. Per germline, CDR1 WNHNN and CDR2 SYGVQD (reference sequence). CDR3 length: 15 amino acids. Trimming took 3 bases from V and 5 from J; bases not matched to a gene: 6. This clonotype turned up a few times. The source of this sequence is a male patient aged 2-10 years who had a stem cell transplant for acute lymphoblastic leukemia, so the T cells may come from the graft donor. This specimen consisted of PBMCs, mostly from graft donor cells, obtained 360 days after TCRalphabeta/CD19-depleted stem cell transplant. V gene TRBV10-1 combines with J gene TRBJ2-2, with 7 bases lining up with TRBD1. CDR3 DNA: TGCGCCAGCAGTGACCAGACCAGGGGGACCGGGGAGCTGTTTTTT. It encodes CASSDQTRGTGELFF.